The rows below give T cell receptor beta chains drawn from one sample of a study of blood T cell repertoires in COVID-19. TCRdb's table, derived via immunoSEQ multiplex PCR, lists solely in-frame clones and lacks some. The table lists around 200,000 clones, 85% to 90% of them singletons. Sequenced material: peripheral blood. The receptors stem from a man aged 55-75 years who had recovered from COVID-19. CDR3s include the opening cysteine and the closing phenylalanine or tryptophan. A D gene is named only where the DNA matches it firmly. Not every row has a clone size; where given, it reads once, few, many or a size class.

j_call	clone_size	d_call	v_call	cdr3_aa	cdr3_nt
TRBJ1-2	NA	NA	TRBV12-3/TRBV12-4	CASSQGYGYTF	TGTGCCAGCAGTCAGGGATATGGCTACACCTTC
TRBJ2-3	NA	NA	TRBV4-2	CASSQARVGTQDTQYF	TGTGCCAGCAGCCAAGCTCGGGTCGGGACTCAAGATACGCAGTATTTT
TRBJ1-5	NA	TRBD1	TRBV19	CASSITTGFRQPQHF	TGTGCCAGTAGTATCACGACAGGGTTTCGGCAGCCCCAGCATTTT
TRBJ2-5	few	TRBD1	TRBV7-7	CASSLAPTGETQYF	TGTGCCAGCAGCCTGGCGCCGACAGGGGAGACCCAGTACTTC
TRBJ2-7	NA	NA	TRBV5-8	CASSLGWQGYEQYF	TGTGCCAGCAGCTTGGGCTGGCAGGGTTACGAGCAGTACTTC
TRBJ2-6	NA	NA	TRBV6-5	CASSYLGGSGANVLTF	TGTGCCAGCAGTTACTTGGGGGGCTCTGGGGCCAACGTCCTGACTTTC
TRBJ2-7	few	NA	TRBV14	CASSFRGGTLYEQYF	TGTGCCAGCAGCTTCAGGGGAGGGACACTCTACGAGCAGTACTTC
TRBJ1-1	once	NA	TRBV28	CASSPLLWSGKGNTEAFF	TGTGCCAGCAGTCCACTCCTATGGAGCGGTAAGGGGAACACTGAAGCTTTCTTT
TRBJ1-2	few	NA	TRBV25-1	CASSTRGGYGYTF	TGTGCCAGCAGTACCAGAGGGGGCTATGGCTACACCTTC
TRBJ2-1	NA	TRBD2	TRBV18	CASSPFLAGGTTSYNEQFF	TGTGCCAGCTCACCGTTCCTAGCGGGGGGGACTACCTCCTACAATGAGCAGTTCTTC
TRBJ1-2	NA	TRBD1	TRBV12-3/TRBV12-4	CASRKTGAYGYTF	TGTGCCAGCAGAAAGACAGGGGCCTATGGCTACACCTTC
TRBJ2-2	NA	TRBD1	TRBV2	CARGGTGTVGELFF	TGTGCCAGGGGGGGGACAGGGACAGTCGGGGAGCTGTTTTTT
TRBJ2-1	NA	NA	TRBV5-6	CASREGEGGNEQFF	TGTGCCAGCAGGGAGGGTGAGGGAGGAAATGAGCAGTTCTTC
TRBJ1-2	NA	NA	TRBV28	CASSLSGEHYGYTF	TGTGCCAGCAGTTTATCGGGGGAGCACTATGGCTACACCTTC
TRBJ2-5	NA	NA	TRBV6-1	CASSEAAGIGETQYF	TGTGCCAGCAGTGAAGCCGCGGGGATCGGTGAGACCCAGTACTTC
TRBJ2-1	NA	NA	TRBV2	CASSDDQDEQFF	TGTGCCAGCAGTGATGATCAGGATGAGCAGTTCTTC
TRBJ2-3	once	NA	TRBV24-1	CATSAPGGTDTQYF	TGTGCCACCAGTGCTCCAGGGGGCACAGATACGCAGTATTTT
TRBJ1-2	NA	NA	TRBV4-3	CASSQDRRVDYGYTF	TGCGCCAGCAGCCAAGATCGCAGGGTGGACTATGGCTACACCTTC
TRBJ2-1	NA	TRBD1	TRBV10-3	CAISPRTGVGSYNEQFF	TGTGCCATCAGTCCACGGACAGGGGTGGGCTCCTACAATGAGCAGTTCTTC
TRBJ2-5	NA	TRBD2	TRBV5-1	CASSLGVLAGDQETQYF	TGCGCCAGCAGCTTGGGGGTGCTAGCGGGGGACCAAGAGACCCAGTACTTC
TRBJ2-1	NA	TRBD2	TRBV2	CASSGPGTSALSSYNEQFF	TGTGCCAGCAGTGGCCCCGGGACTAGCGCTTTAAGCTCCTACAATGAGCAGTTCTTC
TRBJ2-5	NA	TRBD2	TRBV5-1	CASSSGALISGTQYF	TGCGCCAGCAGTAGCGGGGCCCTAATCTCAGGGACCCAGTACTTC